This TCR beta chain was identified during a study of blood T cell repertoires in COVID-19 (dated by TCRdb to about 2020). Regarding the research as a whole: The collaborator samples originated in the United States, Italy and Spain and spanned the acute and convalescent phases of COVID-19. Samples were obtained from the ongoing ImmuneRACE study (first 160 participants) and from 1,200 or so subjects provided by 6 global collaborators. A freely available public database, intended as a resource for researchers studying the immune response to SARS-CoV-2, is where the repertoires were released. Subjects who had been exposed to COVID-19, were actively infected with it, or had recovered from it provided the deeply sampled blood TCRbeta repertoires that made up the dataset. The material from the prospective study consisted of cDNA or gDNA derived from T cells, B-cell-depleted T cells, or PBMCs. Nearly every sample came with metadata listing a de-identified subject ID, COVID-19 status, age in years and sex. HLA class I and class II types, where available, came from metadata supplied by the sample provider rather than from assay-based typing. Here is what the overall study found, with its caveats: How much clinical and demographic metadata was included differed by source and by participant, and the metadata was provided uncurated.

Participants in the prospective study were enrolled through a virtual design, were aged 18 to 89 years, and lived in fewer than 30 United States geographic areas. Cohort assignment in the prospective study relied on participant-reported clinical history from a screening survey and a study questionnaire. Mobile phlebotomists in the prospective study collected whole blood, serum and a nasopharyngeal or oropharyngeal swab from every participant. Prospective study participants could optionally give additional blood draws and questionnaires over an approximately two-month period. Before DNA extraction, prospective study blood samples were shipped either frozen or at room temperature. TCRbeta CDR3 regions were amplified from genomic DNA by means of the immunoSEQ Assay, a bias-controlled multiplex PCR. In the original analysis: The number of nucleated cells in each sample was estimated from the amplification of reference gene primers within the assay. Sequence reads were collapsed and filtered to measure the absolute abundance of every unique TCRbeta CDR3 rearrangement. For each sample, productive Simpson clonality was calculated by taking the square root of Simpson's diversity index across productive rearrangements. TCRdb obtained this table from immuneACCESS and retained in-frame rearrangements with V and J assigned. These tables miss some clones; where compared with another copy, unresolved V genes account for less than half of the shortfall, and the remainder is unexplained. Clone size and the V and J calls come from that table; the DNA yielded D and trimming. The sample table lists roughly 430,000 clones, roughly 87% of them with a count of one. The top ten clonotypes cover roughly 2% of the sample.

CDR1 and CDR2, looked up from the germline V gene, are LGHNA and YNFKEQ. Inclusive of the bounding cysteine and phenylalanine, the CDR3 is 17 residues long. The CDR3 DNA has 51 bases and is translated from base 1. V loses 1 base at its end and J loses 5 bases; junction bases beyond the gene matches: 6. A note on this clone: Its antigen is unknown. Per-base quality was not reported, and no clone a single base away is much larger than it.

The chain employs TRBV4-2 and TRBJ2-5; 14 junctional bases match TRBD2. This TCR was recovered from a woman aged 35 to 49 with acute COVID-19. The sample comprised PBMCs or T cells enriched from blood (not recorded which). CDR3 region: CASSQVTSGGAWETQYF. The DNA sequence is TGTGCCAGCAGCCAAGTGACTAGCGGGGGGGCCTGGGAGACCCAGTACTTC.